A single sample gave rise to the 21 T cell receptor beta chains below, sequenced in a study of blood T cell repertoires in COVID-19. The assay was immunoSEQ multiplex PCR, and TCRdb's table has in-frame clones only and misses some. Of about 140,000 clones in the sample, about four fifths were seen once. The specimen was peripheral blood. The receptors were sampled from a man in his sixties or seventies who had recovered from COVID-19.

The J gene is TRBJ2-7, the V gene TRBV7-8; perhaps TRBD2 as D (6 bases). The CDR3 has 15 residues. Germline lookup yields CDR1 SGHVS and CDR2 FQNEAQ. The V gene lost 1 base and the J gene lost 2 bases, with 12 bases spanning the gap. CDR3 sequence (DNA): TGTGCCAGCAGCTTAGGGGGAGGTCGGGCCTACGAGCAGTACTTC. It codes for CASSLGGGRAYEQYF.

The rearrangement joins TRBV30 to TRBJ1-1, with 7 nucleotides matching TRBD1. Germline lookup yields CDR1 GTSNPN and CDR2 SVGIG (reference sequence). Trimming cost V 0 bases and J 1 base; bases outside gene matches: 11. The CDR3 is 17 amino acids. Here the CDR3 DNA reads TGTGCCTGGAGTGTACTATTTCAGGGGGTGACGAACACTGAAGCTTTCTTT. It specifies CAWSVLFQGVTNTEAFF.

This clone was detected only a few times. This sequence joins TRBV7-9 and TRBJ2-1, with TRBD1 matching over 8 bases. The V and J ends lost 1 base and 7 bases, in that order; junction bases with no gene match: 6. This CDR3 region has 15 residues. CDR1 SEHNR and CDR2 FQNEAQ come from the germline V gene (reference sequence). This chain's CDR3 is CASSLDRGRENEQFF. CDR3 in DNA: TGTGCCAGCAGCTTAGACAGGGGGAGAGAGAATGAGCAGTTCTTC. The complete variable domain, with remaining parts taken from reference TRBV7-9 and TRBJ2-1, reads DTGVSQNPRHKITKRGQNVTFRCDPISEHNRLYWYRQTLGQGPEFLTYFQNEAQLEKSRLLSDRFSAERPKGSFSTLEIQRTEQGDSAMYLCASSLDRGRENEQFFGPGTRLTVL.

CDR3 DNA sequence: TGTGCCAGCAGCTTAGGTAGCGGGACGGGAGACGAGCAGTTCTTC. This sequence encodes CASSLGSGTGDEQFF. This chain uses TRBV11-3 with TRBJ2-1; 8 nucleotides match TRBD2. The CDR3 contains 15 residues. Germline values: CDR1 SGHNT, CDR2 YENEEA. After removal of 1 base from V and 10 bases from J, the junction contained 9 bases not matched to a gene.

The chain recombines TRBV6-1 with TRBJ1-3, with D maybe TRBD1 (5 bases). V shed 3 bases and J shed 4 bases, with 10 bases lying between them. Germline CDR1 MNHNS, CDR2 SASEGT. The length of the CDR3 is 14 residues. The CDR3 region has the DNA TGTGCCAGCAGTGAGTGGGGCGGAGGAAACACCATATATTTT. This sequence encodes CASSEWGGGNTIYF.

This clone was found a few times. This rearrangement joins TRBV24-1 to TRBJ2-1; 9 bases align to TRBD1. V gave up 4 bases and J gave up 13 bases; unmatched junction bases: 7. The germline gives CDR1 KGHDR, CDR2 SFDVKD. The CDR3 runs 13 residues. The CDR3 region has the DNA TGTGCCACCAGTGAACAGCCGGGACAGGGACAGTTCTTC. It specifies CATSEQPGQGQFF.

V gene TRBV12-3 or TRBV12-4 combines with J gene TRBJ2-3; no firm D call. The CDR3 runs to 13 residues. Trimming left V 2 bases short and J 0 bases short, with 3 bases between. The CDR3, as DNA: TGTGCCAGCAGTTTAACTAGCACAGATACGCAGTATTTT. It is translated as CASSLTSTDTQYF.

V usage is TRBV6-2 or TRBV6-3 and J usage is TRBJ2-3; 9 positions agree with TRBD2. The CDR3 is 14 residues long. Germline assignment: CDR1 MNHEY and CDR2 SVGEGT. Germline trimming cut 8 bases from V and 10 bases from J; bases unmatched to any gene: 13. CDR3 sequence reads: CASGLLAGNGAQYF. CDR3 bases: TGTGCCAGCGGTTTGCTAGCGGGAAATGGCGCGCAGTATTTT.

The rearrangement uses TRBV10-2 and TRBJ2-1; 8 bases fit TRBD2. V lost 4 bases and J lost 6; bases outside the gene matches: 11. This CDR3 is built from 16 residues. Germline-derived CDR1 and CDR2 are WSHSY and SAAADI. The CDR3 sequence: CASSGLTGGPSNEQFF. The CDR3, as DNA: TGCGCCAGCAGTGGTTTAACGGGAGGGCCTTCCAATGAGCAGTTCTTC.

This clone was detected only a few times. The rearrangement uses TRBV7-9 and TRBJ2-7; D might be TRBD2 (6 bases). The V end was cut by 4 bases, the J end by 6 bases, with 10 bases between. The CDR3 totals 12 residues. CDR1 and CDR2 (germline): SEHNR, FQNEAQ (reference sequence). The CDR3 is CASSSGGVEQYF. The CDR3 DNA reads as TGTGCCAGCAGCTCCGGGGGAGTCGAGCAGTACTTC.

The chain carries TRBV6-5 and TRBJ2-5; 7 nucleotides line up with TRBD1. Trimming took 6 bases from V and 5 from J; bases not matched to a gene: 6. This CDR3 region has 13 residues. CDR1 MNHEY and CDR2 SVGAGI come from the germline V gene. CDR3 coding DNA: TGTGCCAGCAGAATAACAGGGGTGGAGACCCAGTACTTC. Residues: CASRITGVETQYF.

The chain carries TRBV10-3 and TRBJ2-7, with TRBD2 matching 12 bases. The V and J ends lost 3 bases and 4 bases, in that order; junction bases with no gene match: 4. Germline CDR1 reads ENHRY; CDR2 reads SYGVKD. The CDR3 spans 15 residues. DNA of the CDR3: TGTGCCATCAGTGAAACTAGCGGGGGGACTTACGAGCAGTACTTC. It yields the protein CAISETSGGTYEQYF.

The rearrangement uses TRBV9 and TRBJ2-1, with D unresolved. V was cut by 7 bases and J by 6 bases, with 11 bases left in between. Germline V CDR1 and CDR2: SGDLS, YYNGEE. The CDR3 loop spans 12 amino acids. The CDR3 is CASAKSFNEQFF. The CDR3 DNA reads TGTGCCAGCGCGAAATCGTTCAATGAGCAGTTCTTC.

The CDR3, as DNA: TGTGCCAGCAGCCAAGATGACAGTGGAGGAAACACCATATATTTT. Its protein product is CASSQDDSGGNTIYF. The V gene is TRBV9, the J gene TRBJ1-3, with D possibly being TRBD1 (5 bases). Trimming removed 4 bases from V and 4 bases from J, with 15 bases in between. CDR1 is SGDLS and CDR2 is YYNGEE in the germline V gene. This CDR3 has 15 residues. Drawing the rest from reference TRBV9 and TRBJ1-3, the complete variable domain is DSGVTQTPKHLITATGQRVTLRCSPRSGDLSVYWYQQSLDQGLQFLIQYYNGEERAKGNILERFSAQQFPDLHSELNLSSLELGDSALYFCASSQDDSGGNTIYFGEGSWLTVV.

V usage is TRBV6-2 or TRBV6-3 and J usage is TRBJ2-7; maybe TRBD1 (6 bases). Germline V gene data show CDR1 as MNHEY and CDR2 as SVGEGT. Trimming cost V 5 bases and J 3 bases, with 14 bases left between them. This CDR3 is built from 14 residues. This CDR3 is CASSLLQGDYEQYF. The CDR3 coding sequence is TGTGCCAGCAGTCTCCTACAGGGTGACTACGAGCAGTACTTC.

This clone was observed once. CDR3 region: CSVEDSPRGSGYNEQFF. DNA for the CDR3: TGCAGCGTTGAAGATAGCCCGAGGGGGAGTGGCTACAATGAGCAGTTCTTC. The genes are TRBV29-1 and TRBJ2-1; maybe TRBD1 (6 bases). The CDR3 is 17 amino acids. Trimming took 0 bases from V and 3 from J, leaving 18 bases between them. CDR1 is SQVTM, CDR2 ANQGSEA, per germline.

This chain connects TRBV5-1 to TRBJ2-3; 8 nucleotides match TRBD2. The CDR3 consists of 14 residues. V was clipped by 3 bases and J by 6 bases; unmatched bases: 6. Germline loops: CDR1 SGHRS, CDR2 YFSETQ. CDR3 coding DNA: TGCGCCAGCAGCTCTGGACTAGCTTGGGATACGCAGTATTTT. Its protein product is CASSSGLAWDTQYF.

V gene TRBV3-1 (or the pseudogene TRBV3-2) combines with J gene TRBJ2-5; 7 bases fit TRBD1. This CDR3 has 16 amino acids. Per germline, CDR1 LGHDT and CDR2 YNNKEL (reference sequence). V shed 7 bases, J shed 1 base, and the junction held 12 bases outside the gene matches. Written as DNA, the CDR3 is TGTGCCAGCACCCCAGGGGGTCAAGCGGTCCAAGAGACCCAGTACTTC. It is translated as CASTPGGQAVQETQYF.

The rearrangement uses TRBV7-6 and TRBJ2-7, with D maybe TRBD2 (5 bases). Germline values: CDR1 SGHVS, CDR2 FNYEAQ. V was pared by 4 bases and J by 4 bases, with 11 bases between. This CDR3 contains 13 residues. CDR3 coding DNA: TGTGCCAGCAGCTCGAGGGAGAATTACGAGCAGTACTTC. Protein: CASSSRENYEQYF.

The V call is TRBV2, the J call TRBJ1-3, with 7 nucleotides matching TRBD1. CDR3 length: 15 amino acids. J gave up 2 bases and V 4 bases, and 5 bases lay outside the gene matches. Germline V lookup: CDR1 SNHLY, CDR2 FYNNEI. CDR3 region: CASSVETGTGNTIYF. The CDR3 nucleotides are TGTGCCAGCAGTGTGGAGACAGGGACTGGAAACACCATATATTTT.

This chain joins TRBV5-6 and TRBJ2-1; tentative D call: TRBD2 (6 bases). CDR3 length equals 17 residues. Trimming cost V 4 bases and J 0 bases, with 17 bases left between them. Germline V lookup: CDR1 SGHDT, CDR2 YYEEEE. CDR3: CASSIRLLASSYNEQFF. Here the CDR3 DNA reads TGTGCCAGCAGCATTCGTCTTCTAGCGAGCTCCTACAATGAGCAGTTCTTC.